The present TCR beta chain was sequenced within a study of CD8 T cells in ankylosing spondylitis. The CDR3 extends over 15 amino acids. Germline CDR1 reads MNHNS; CDR2 reads SASEGT. Trimming shortened V by 6 bases and J by 5 bases, and 20 bases separated the two germline ends. Findings of the study overall: Eight highly homologous variants made up a TCR beta motif, and this motif appeared characteristic of ankylosing spondylitis blood.

Quantitative barcoded 5'-RACE was used to prepare TCR beta libraries. TCRdb recomputed calls from the 5' RACE reads with MiXCR, one row per CDR3 protein. The sample carries some 250,000 distinct CDR3 sequences, 20% to 30% recorded once. This clonotype was seen many times. The antigen is not known. This sequence originates from a male donor with ankylosing spondylitis or in good health (not recorded which). The material sequenced was blood, either unsorted or a sorted T cell fraction (not recorded which). The chain couples TRBV6-1 to TRBJ2-7; tentatively, D is TRBD1 (8 bases). Here the CDR3 DNA reads TGTGCCAGCAGCATACAGGGGGGGGGGCCGAACGAGCAGTACTTC. Translated: CASSIQGGGPNEQYF.